The 6 T cell receptor beta chains below all came from one sample that was sequenced in a study of tissue T cells after allogeneic stem cell transplantation. The assay was immunoSEQ multiplex PCR, and TCRdb's table has in-frame clones only and misses some. The sample consists of 7,000 or so clones, 60% to 80% of them appearing once. Sample: blood. The source of these receptors is a female BALB/c mouse in good health. Mice of this strain are of MHC haplotype H2-d.

This clone was counted a few times. Any gene name here is a mouse gene name. The read falls 1 residue short of the CDR3 end, and the missing part is taken from the germline J gene. J is TRBJ1-3 and V is TRBV2; 12 nucleotides line up with TRBD1. Germline loops: CDR1 LGHNA, CDR2 YSYQKL. The J segment lost 4 bases and the V segment lost 6 bases, leaving 7 bases of the junction unmatched. The CDR3 loop spans 16 amino acids. The CDR3 bases that were read are TGTGCCAGCAGACCGGGACAGGGGGCGTCGGGAAATACGCTCTAT. It yields the protein CASRPGQGASGNTLY. The whole CDR3 reads CASRPGQGASGNTLYF.

Comment on this clone: Here the gene names and germline are mouse. With the read ending 1 residue before the CDR3 end, the germline J gene is used to fill in that end. The chain recombines TRBV13-1 with TRBJ2-3; D perhaps matches TRBD1 (5 bases). The CDR3 has 15 amino acids. The V and J ends lost 3 bases and 0 bases respectively, with 11 bases between them. Germline lookup yields CDR1 NSHNY and CDR2 SYGAGN. CDR3 protein: CASSGTSSSAETLYF. Partial CDR3 DNA: TGTGCCAGCAGTGGGACATCATCTAGTGCAGAAACGCTGTAT.

As concerns this clone: Each gene name is a mouse one. Read coverage stops 1 residue before the CDR3 terminus; the germline J gene supplies the remainder. The J gene is TRBJ1-1, the V gene TRBV13-2; 9 bases are shared with TRBD1. V lost 4 bases to trimming and J lost 3 bases; unmatched junction nucleotides: 1. CDR1 is NNHNN, CDR2 SYGAGS, per germline (reference sequence). This CDR3 contains 13 residues. Here the CDR3 reads CASGRDRDTEVFF. Partial CDR3 DNA: TGTGCCAGCGGTCGGGACAGGGACACAGAAGTCTTC.

Comments on this clone: The gene names given are mouse names. The read ends 1 residue early relative to the CDR3; the germline J gene fills the gap. The chain joins TRBV2 to TRBJ2-1; 11 bases align to TRBD2. The CDR3 runs to 14 residues. The ends lost 5 bases at V and 5 bases at J; junction bases unmatched: 2. Per the germline V gene, CDR1 is LGHNA and CDR2 is YSYQKL. CDR3 bases read: TGTGCCAGCAGCGGGACTGGGGGTAATGCTGAGCAGTTC. It encodes CASSGTGGNAEQF. The whole CDR3 reads CASSGTGGNAEQFF.

This clone was seen a handful of times. All gene names here are mouse names. The CDR3 end falls 1 residue outside the read, so it is completed with the germline J gene. This sequence joins TRBV2 and TRBJ2-7, with D possibly matching TRBD2 (6 bases). Germline V gives CDR1 LGHNA, CDR2 YSYQKL. This CDR3 has 14 residues. Trimming cost V 0 bases and J 4 bases, with 10 bases left between them. This CDR3 reads CASSQEVGVYEQYF. The CDR3 bases that were read are TGTGCCAGCAGCCAAGAGGTGGGGGTTTATGAACAGTAC.

Concerning this clone: Germline and genes: mouse. The read falls 1 residue short of the CDR3 end, and the missing part is taken from the germline J gene. V and J are TRBV13-3 and TRBJ2-2; a weak D match, TRBD1 (5 bases). The CDR3 has 15 residues. V lost 0 bases, J lost 1 base, and 7 bases lay in between. Germline CDR1 and CDR2: NNHDY and SYVADS. The CDR3 protein is CASSDGTRNTGQLYF. The CDR3 bases that were read are TGTGCCAGCAGTGATGGGACAAGAAACACCGGGCAGCTCTAC.